Presented here are 4 T cell receptor beta chains from one specimen sequenced in a study of graft-versus-host responses after intestinal transplantation. Repertoires were generated with immunoSEQ multiplex PCR, while TCRdb's copy carries only in-frame clones and drops some. The data show some 23,000 clones, roughly four fifths seen once. Antigen specificity for these receptors is unknown. The sequenced sample was unstimulated CD8+ T cells sorted from spleen or lymph node cells, obtained before transplant. Every receptor here comes from a human donor who was the organ donor for an intestinal transplant.

This clone occurred once. The chain joins TRBV19 to TRBJ2-1; TRBD2 aligns across 7 bases. Per germline, CDR1 LNHDA and CDR2 SQIVND (reference sequence). The V and J ends lost 3 bases and 7 bases, in that order; junction bases with no gene match: 9. The CDR3 loop spans 15 amino acids. The CDR3 here is CASSILREYGNEQFF. CDR3 DNA sequence: TGTGCCAGTAGTATTCTGCGGGAGTATGGGAATGAGCAGTTCTTC.

The gene calls are TRBV5-1 and TRBJ2-1; 7 bases are a match to TRBD2. The CDR3 spans 15 residues. In germline, CDR1 is SGHRS, CDR2 YFSETQ. J gave up 5 bases and V 0 bases, and 5 bases lay outside the gene matches. The CDR3 here is CASSLGIGRDNEQFF. CDR3 DNA: TGCGCCAGCAGCTTGGGCATAGGGAGGGACAATGAGCAGTTCTTC. The full variable domain, with the rest looked up from reference TRBV5-1 and TRBJ2-1, is KAGVTQTPRYLIKTRGQQVTLSCSPISGHRSVSWYQQTPGQGLQFLFEYFSETQRNKGNFPGRFSGRQFSNSRSEMNVSTLELGDSALYLCASSLGIGRDNEQFFGPGTRLTVL.

V gene TRBV4-1 combines with J gene TRBJ1-6; 9 positions agree with TRBD1. V lost 0 bases to trimming and J lost 8 bases; unmatched junction nucleotides: 8. The germline V gene encodes CDR1 MGHRA and CDR2 YSYEKL. The CDR3 is 17 amino acids. CDR3 protein: CASSQDPGQGFYSPLHF. CDR3 nucleotide sequence: TGCGCCAGCAGCCAAGACCCGGGACAGGGTTTCTATTCACCCCTCCACTTT.

On this clone itself: A read error may account for a junction end that differs from germline. Other DNA sequences within the sample encode an identical CDR3. The rearrangement uses TRBV2 and TRBJ1-2; D gene ambiguous. In germline, CDR1 is SNHLY, CDR2 FYNNEI. This CDR3 contains 14 residues. The CDR3 protein is CASSVTALNYGYTF. The DNA for the CDR3 is TGCGCCAGCAGTGTCACAGCCCTTAACTATGGCTACACCTTC.